One and the same sample provided the 25 T cell receptor beta chains below, sequenced in a study of cytomegalovirus exposure and HLA in healthy donors. Measured with immunoSEQ multiplex PCR; TCRdb has only the in-frame clones, and not every one. The repertoire holds more than 200,000 clones, with roughly 87% as singletons. Sequencing was carried out using PBMCs. These receptor sequences come from a woman between 25 and 40 years old in good health and CMV-seronegative.

J is TRBJ2-2 and V is TRBV7-9; TRBD2 is a possible D gene (6 bases). This CDR3 contains 13 residues. Germline-derived CDR1 and CDR2 are SEHNR and FQNEAQ (reference sequence). V lost 8 bases, J lost 5 bases, and 12 bases lay in between. CDR3 coding DNA: TGTGCCAGCCTTCCGGGAGAAACCGGGGAGCTGTTTTTT. Its protein product is CASLPGETGELFF. Using reference TRBV7-9 and TRBJ2-2 for the parts outside the CDR3, the full variable domain is DTGVSQNPRHKITKRGQNVTFRCDPISEHNRLYWYRQTLGQGPEFLTYFQNEAQLEKSRLLSDRFSAERPKGSFSTLEIQRTEQGDSAMYLCASLPGETGELFFGEGSRLTVL.

This chain joins TRBV13 and TRBJ2-1, with D perhaps being TRBD1 or TRBD2 (5 bases each). Per the germline V gene, CDR1 is PRHDT and CDR2 is FYEKMQ (reference sequence). The V and J ends lost 1 base and 2 bases respectively, with 18 bases between them. The length of the CDR3 is 18 residues. The CDR3 DNA follows: TGTGCCAGCAGCTTAGTAGTGGGGGATCGGGTCACCTACAATGAGCAGTTCTTC. Translating it yields CASSLVVGDRVTYNEQFF.

The chain has TRBV9 and TRBJ1-5; TRBD1 aligns across 7 bases. CDR3 length: 15 residues. CDR1 is SGDLS and CDR2 is YYNGEE in the germline V gene. The junction had 9 bases not matched to a gene; V was cut back by 3 bases and J by 6 bases. The CDR3 loop reads CASSATGTVVQPQHF. CDR3 nucleotide sequence: TGTGCCAGCAGCGCCACCGGGACAGTCGTTCAGCCCCAGCATTTT.

V and J are TRBV27 and TRBJ1-2; 8 bases are a match to TRBD1. Germline CDR1 reads MNHEY; CDR2 reads SMNVEV (reference sequence). V lost 4 bases to trimming and J lost 4 bases; unmatched junction nucleotides: 5. This CDR3 region has 14 residues. The CDR3 bases are TGTGCCAGCAGTTCGGCAGGGGGCATCTATGGCTACACCTTC. Its protein is CASSSAGGIYGYTF.

The chain is built from TRBV19 and TRBJ1-5; D is unresolved. From germline, CDR1 is LNHDA and CDR2 SQIVND (reference sequence). The CDR3 spans 16 residues. Trimming stripped 4 bases from V and 0 bases from J, with 13 bases between. The CDR3 sequence is CASSNAGSYSNQPQHF. The CDR3 DNA sequence: TGTGCCAGTAGTAACGCAGGATCGTATAGCAATCAGCCCCAGCATTTT. The variable domain in full, with the rest retrieved from reference TRBV19 and TRBJ1-5, is DGGITQSPKYLFRKEGQNVTLSCEQNLNHDAMYWYRQDPGQGLRLIYYSQIVNDFQKGDIAEGYSVSREKKESFPLTVTSAQKNPTAFYLCASSNAGSYSNQPQHFGDGTRLSIL.

The chain links TRBV4-1 to TRBJ2-1, with TRBD2 matching 7 bases. The ends lost 0 bases at V and 7 bases at J; junction bases unmatched: 9. Germline V lookup: CDR1 MGHRA, CDR2 YSYEKL. The CDR3 runs to 16 residues. The CDR3 sequence is CASSQDEGRGWNEQFF. The CDR3 nucleotides read TGCGCCAGCAGCCAAGATGAAGGGAGGGGCTGGAATGAGCAGTTCTTC.

The CDR3 loop reads CSARDEGTAFF. As DNA, the CDR3 is TGCAGTGCTAGGGACGAGGGAACGGCTTTCTTT. The genes are TRBV20-1 and TRBJ1-1; D unclear. Trimming took off 3 bases at V and 11 bases at J, with 13 bases between the two ends. The germline V gene encodes CDR1 DFQATT and CDR2 SNEGSKA (reference sequence). CDR3 length equals 11 residues.

J is TRBJ2-5 and V is TRBV11-1, with D possibly TRBD2 on 6 matching bases. The CDR3 is 14 residues long. Germline assignment: CDR1 SGHAT and CDR2 FQDESV (reference sequence). V was trimmed by 4 bases and J by 4 bases, leaving 13 bases between them. Here the CDR3 DNA reads TGTGCCAGCAGCTCGGGTAGCGGAACAGAGACCCAGTACTTC. Encoded protein: CASSSGSGTETQYF.

This clone was observed a handful of times. The J gene is TRBJ1-2, the V gene TRBV19; D not certain. Per the germline V gene, CDR1 is LNHDA and CDR2 is SQIVND (reference sequence). The CDR3 has 11 residues. Trimming shortened V by 3 bases and J by 8 bases, and 7 bases separated the two germline ends. The CDR3 DNA reads as TGTGCCAGTAGTATCGGGCTCGGCTACACCTTC. It specifies CASSIGLGYTF.

The chain is built from TRBV7-9 and TRBJ2-1, with 7 positions matching TRBD2. The germline V gene encodes CDR1 SEHNR and CDR2 FQNEAQ (reference sequence). V shed 0 bases and J 8 bases; nucleotides not matched to a gene: 10. The CDR3 totals 16 residues. The CDR3 reads CASSLASGGSTHEQFF. CDR3 DNA: TGTGCCAGCAGCTTAGCGTCCGGCGGGAGTACCCATGAGCAGTTCTTC.

V and J are TRBV4-2 and TRBJ2-5; D is uncertain. The ends were cut back, 4 bases at V and 4 bases at J, with 7 bases in the middle. Germline loops: CDR1 LGHNA, CDR2 YNFKEQ. This CDR3 contains 12 residues. CDR3 nucleotide sequence: TGTGCCAGCAGCCCAAAGGGAGAGACCCAGTACTTC. This codes for CASSPKGETQYF.

This clone came up once. This chain links TRBV6-1 with TRBJ1-1, with D hard to call. The CDR3 loop spans 12 amino acids. Trimming stripped 7 bases from V and 0 bases from J, with 6 bases between. Germline V gives CDR1 MNHNS, CDR2 SASEGT. The CDR3 region has the DNA TGTGCCAGCAAGGATATGAACACTGAAGCTTTCTTT. Translated: CASKDMNTEAFF.

The rearrangement links TRBV4-1 to TRBJ2-1; tentatively, D is TRBD2 (5 bases). V was trimmed by 0 bases and J by 2 bases, leaving 14 bases between them. CDR3 length equals 17 residues. Germline V lookup: CDR1 MGHRA, CDR2 YSYEKL. This CDR3 is CASSQDGSGKTYNEQFF. The CDR3 region has the DNA TGCGCCAGCAGCCAAGATGGGAGCGGAAAAACCTACAATGAGCAGTTCTTC.

This sequence joins TRBV11-3 and TRBJ2-1; D may correspond to TRBD1 or TRBD2 (5 bases each). CDR1 and CDR2 from the germline V gene are SGHNT and YENEEA. This CDR3 contains 11 residues. Trimming took 5 bases from V and 10 from J, leaving 9 bases between them. CDR3 nucleotide sequence: TGTGCCAGCAGCCCACGGGACGAGCAGTTCTTC. This gives the protein CASSPRDEQFF.

The chain carries TRBV28 and TRBJ2-2; TRBD2 is a possible D gene (6 bases). The CDR3 loop spans 14 amino acids. From germline, CDR1 is MDHEN and CDR2 SYDVKM. The V end was cut by 5 bases, the J end by 5 bases, with 12 bases between. Written as DNA, the CDR3 is TGTGCCAGCAGTCCCCAAAGCGGGACCGGGGAGCTGTTTTTT. Translation: CASSPQSGTGELFF.

This clone appeared a few times. The V call is TRBV18, the J call TRBJ2-7; 7 bases match TRBD1. The CDR3 length is 15 residues. The V segment lost 3 bases and the J segment 0 bases; nucleotides outside the gene matches: 5. Germline-derived CDR1 and CDR2 are KGHSH and LQKENI. This CDR3 is CASSPKTGSSYEQYF. Here the CDR3 DNA reads TGTGCCAGCTCACCGAAGACAGGGAGCTCCTACGAGCAGTACTTC.

The chain links TRBV7-3 to TRBJ1-1; 7 bases map to TRBD1. Germline V gives CDR1 SGHTA, CDR2 FQGTGA. This CDR3 is 13 amino acids long. The ends lost 4 bases at V and 4 bases at J; junction bases unmatched: 3. The CDR3 spells CASSSRGGTEAFF. In DNA, the CDR3 is TGTGCCAGCAGCTCCAGGGGGGGCACTGAAGCTTTCTTT.

This clone was seen just once. The chain joins TRBV7-6 to TRBJ1-1, with 7 bases that match TRBD1. After removal of 1 base from V and 7 bases from J, the junction contained 15 bases not matched to a gene. The CDR3 runs to 17 residues. Looked up from germline, CDR1 is SGHVS and CDR2 is FNYEAQ. For the CDR3, the DNA is TGTGCCAGCAGCTTAGTAGCTATACAGGGGAGAAGTGGTGAAGCTTTCTTT. This codes for CASSLVAIQGRSGEAFF. The complete variable domain, with remaining parts taken from reference TRBV7-6 and TRBJ1-1, reads GAGVSQSPRYKVTKRGQDVALRCDPISGHVSLYWYRQALGQGPEFLTYFNYEAQQDKSGLPNDRFSAERPEGSISTLTIQRTEQRDSAMYRCASSLVAIQGRSGEAFFGQGTRLTVV.

The rearrangement links TRBV18 to TRBJ2-7; maybe TRBD2 (6 bases). CDR1 is KGHSH, CDR2 LQKENI, per germline. The CDR3 runs 15 residues. Deletions cut 2 bases from V and 0 bases from J, with 11 bases between. The DNA for the CDR3 is TGTGCCAGCTCACCATCGGCGGGGAGCTCCTACGAGCAGTACTTC. Translation gives CASSPSAGSSYEQYF. Full variable domain (missing parts from reference TRBV18 and TRBJ2-7): NAGVMQNPRHLVRRRGQEARLRCSPMKGHSHVYWYRQLPEEGLKFMVYLQKENIIDESGMPKERFSAEFPKEGPSILRIQQVVRGDSAAYFCASSPSAGSSYEQYFGPGTRLTVT.

The chain employs TRBV4-2 and TRBJ2-7; D unclear. There are 14 residues in the CDR3. Trimming pared 0 bases from V and 1 base from J, leaving 7 bases between. CDR1 and CDR2 from the germline V gene are LGHNA and YNFKEQ. The CDR3 region is CASSQDLVSYEQYF. DNA of the CDR3: TGTGCCAGCAGCCAAGATCTAGTTTCCTACGAGCAGTACTTC.

This clone was counted once. J is TRBJ2-7 and V is TRBV28, with 8 nucleotides matching TRBD2. CDR1 and CDR2 (germline): MDHEN, SYDVKM. J gave up 2 bases and V 4 bases, and 7 bases lay outside the gene matches. The CDR3 consists of 15 residues. The CDR3: CASSSAGAVTYEQYF. The CDR3 nucleotides are TGTGCCAGCAGTTCAGCGGGAGCGGTAACCTACGAGCAGTACTTC.

V gene TRBV6-1 combines with J gene TRBJ2-1, with 8 bases fitting TRBD2. J lost 6 bases, V lost 0 bases, and 4 bases had no gene match. The CDR3 runs to 15 residues. Germline V CDR1 and CDR2: MNHNS, SASEGT. The CDR3 DNA sequence: TGTGCCAGCAGTGAAGCCCGGGGGGGATCCAATGAGCAGTTCTTC. As protein: CASSEARGGSNEQFF.

The chain couples TRBV6-6 to TRBJ1-4; tentative D call: TRBD1 (6 bases). The germline V gene encodes CDR1 MNHNY and CDR2 SVGAGI (reference sequence). The CDR3 runs to 16 residues. V was pared by 2 bases and J by 3 bases, with 13 bases between. For the CDR3, the DNA is TGTGCCAGCAGTTACATACAGGGTGGGTCTAATGAAAAACTGTTTTTT. It codes for CASSYIQGGSNEKLFF.

The rearrangement links TRBV19 to TRBJ1-3, with a weak D call TRBD1 (5 bases). Trimming removed 2 bases from V and 4 bases from J, with 9 bases in between. Per the germline V gene, CDR1 is LNHDA and CDR2 is SQIVND (reference sequence). CDR3 size: 14 residues. Written as DNA, the CDR3 is TGTGCCAGTAGTATACGAGCAGGGGGAAACACCATATATTTT. It encodes CASSIRAGGNTIYF.

V gene TRBV6-5 combines with J gene TRBJ2-1, with D unclear. V dropped 2 bases and J dropped 5 bases, with 10 bases sitting between them. This CDR3 is built from 14 residues. CDR1 and CDR2 from the germline V gene are MNHEY and SVGAGI. In DNA, the CDR3 is TGTGCCAGCAGTTACACAGTGCGAGACAATGAGCAGTTCTTC. The encoded protein is CASSYTVRDNEQFF.